This TCR beta chain appears in the sequencing data of a study of human T cells and chemical hapten exposure. Study in general: Mostly female, the patients presented with alopecia areata, totalis or universalis. General observations from the study: There were significantly more large CDR3 similarity clusters among expanded TCRs than among controls.

Unique molecular identifiers were attached to individual cDNA molecules during library preparation. Via MiXCR, TCRdb re-called the RACE reads, giving one row per CDR3 protein. The data contain 73,000 or so distinct CDR3 sequences, about 9% of them singletons. The sample holds many counts of this clonotype. The antigen remains unidentified. As for time point: patch test 2, 6 weeks after DPC sensitization. The treatment: therapeutic diphenylcyclopropenone sensitization with weekly scalp DPC. Phlebotomy was performed prior to application of every patch test. The sample consisted of whole blood, taken in connection with sensitization to the hapten diphenylcyclopropenone (DPC). The clonotype was recovered from a woman aged 50 to 60 with alopecia areata. Some clones in this sample may be carry-over from other donors' samples.

CDR3 in amino acids: CASSLLPFYEQYF. In DNA form, the CDR3 reads TGCGCCAGCAGCTTATTGCCCTTCTACGAGCAGTACTTC. This chain links TRBV5-1 with TRBJ2-7; D uncertain. V dropped 2 bases and J dropped 3 bases, with 9 bases sitting between them. The CDR3 runs 13 residues. Germline CDR1 reads SGHRS; CDR2 reads YFSETQ.